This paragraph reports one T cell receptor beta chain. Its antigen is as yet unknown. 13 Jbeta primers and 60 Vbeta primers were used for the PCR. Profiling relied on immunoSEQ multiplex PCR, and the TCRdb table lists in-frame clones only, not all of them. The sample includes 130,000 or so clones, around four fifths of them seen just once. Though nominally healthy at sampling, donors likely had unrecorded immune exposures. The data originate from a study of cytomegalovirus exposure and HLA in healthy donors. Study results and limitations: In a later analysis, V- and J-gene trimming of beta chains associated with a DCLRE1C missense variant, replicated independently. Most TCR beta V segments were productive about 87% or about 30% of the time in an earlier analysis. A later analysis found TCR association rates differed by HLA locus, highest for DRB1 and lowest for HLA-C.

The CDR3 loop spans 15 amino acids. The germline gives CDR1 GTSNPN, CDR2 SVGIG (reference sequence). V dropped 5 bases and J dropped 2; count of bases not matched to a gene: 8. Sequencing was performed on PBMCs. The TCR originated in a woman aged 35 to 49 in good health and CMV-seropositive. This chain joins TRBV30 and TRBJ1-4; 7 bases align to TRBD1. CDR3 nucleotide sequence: TGTGCCTGGTCGGGACAGCGGGCGACTAATGAAAAACTGTTTTTT. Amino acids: CAWSGQRATNEKLFF.